The T cell receptor (beta chain) under discussion was sequenced for a study of T cell responses to AZD1222 COVID-19 vaccine. With regard to this clone: No antigen is known for it.

Study-wide results and limits: The study sampled repertoires only after the peak T cell response.

The assay was immunoSEQ multiplex PCR, and TCRdb's table has in-frame clones only and misses some. Among roughly 140,000 clones listed, around nine tenths were seen once. Germline lookup yields CDR1 MGHRA and CDR2 YSYEKL. V dropped 1 base and J dropped 0 bases, with 13 bases sitting between them. The CDR3 extends over 16 amino acids. Sample: peripheral blood, taken on day 0 of MenACWY control vaccination. The J gene is TRBJ2-7, the V gene TRBV4-1; D is possibly TRBD1 or TRBD2 (5 bases each). This clonotype was sampled from an adult in good health. The chain's CDR3 is CASSQGDLPTSYEQYF. The DNA for the CDR3 is TGCGCCAGCAGCCAAGGGGACCTACCGACCTCCTACGAGCAGTACTTC.